What follows is one T cell receptor beta chain and its context. Its antigen remains undetermined. No qualities accompany the bases; no much larger clone lies one base away. The data were taken from a study of T cell responses to AZD1222 COVID-19 vaccine (dated by TCRdb to the early 2020s). For context, the study as a whole: Because spike-specific TCR depth and breadth did not differ between the two schedules, AZD1222 recipients who got a second dose at roughly 4 weeks were pooled with those who got a second dose at roughly 12 weeks. TCR sequencing was performed for roughly 240 trial participants, of whom about 200 were given two doses of AZD1222 and some 25 were given two doses of MenACWY control vaccine. Trial participants were enrolled by age into 18-55, 56-69 and 70-plus year subgroups, with roughly 150, 30 and 60 TCR-sequenced participants respectively.

CDR3 length: 18 amino acids, cysteine to phenylalanine. Solely the CDR3 DNA is kept, with 54 bases framed from the first base. Trimming costs V 1 base and J 0 bases, and their ends lie 18 bases apart. Looking up the germline V gene (reference sequence) yields CDR1 MNHEY and CDR2 SMNVEV. This sample's time point label indicates: baseline before first vaccination. The vaccinee samples were drawn from two UK trials, COV001 and COV002, one of which was a single-blind randomized controlled phase 2/3 trial testing AZD1222 (ChAdOx1 nCoV-19) in healthy adults. For TCRbeta chain sequencing, PBMC samples from trial participants were taken at day 0 and at day 28 after the second dose. The CDR3 regions of human TCRbeta chains were analyzed by immunosequencing. From the authors' description of their analysis: TCRs in the repertoires were compared against a reference library of SARS-CoV-2-specific TCRs that had been generated with the MIRA antigen-specificity platform. Breadth was defined as the fraction of unique TCRs that were SARS-CoV-2-associated, and depth was defined as the fraction of total T cells that were SARS-CoV-2-associated. Each spike-specific TCR was assigned to its reactive spike region and to a CD4 or CD8 class using the MIRA data. Log10-transformed breadth and depth values were compared by one-way ANOVA with Sidak's multiple comparisons tests. The table comes from immuneACCESS by way of TCRdb, which keeps in-frame sequences with V and J called. Part of the clones is missing from these tables; in studies checked, under half for an unresolved V gene and the rest for unknown reasons. For V, J and clone size, that table is used; D and trimming come from the DNA. This sample is represented by more than 110,000 clones; roughly 90% of them were singletons. Approximately 4.5% of the sample belongs to the ten largest clones.

Summary of the overall study and its limitations: Conclusions about previously exposed vaccinees are limited, since just six or seven AZD1222 recipients were seropositive for SARS-CoV-2 at baseline. Because no samples from the day 14 peak response were available, repertoires could be characterized only after the peak T cell response. After two AZD1222 doses, both the breadth and the depth of spike-specific TCRs were significantly higher than at day 0 and than in MenACWY recipients. The whole spike protein was spanned by vaccine-associated CD4 TCRs, and dominant responses were seen in regions 160-218 and 743-854. Participants were mostly white British and included more females than males, and it was suggested by the authors that clonal diversity may have been underestimated. The 56-69-year group was small, and its depth increase did not reach significance, likely because of low power. Epitopes outside the regions mutated in the B.1.351 and B.1.1.7 variants were reportedly recognized by nearly half of the unique spike-specific TCRs.

The TCR comes from an adult in good health. The source was peripheral blood, collected on day 0 of AZD1222 vaccination. Recombination connected TRBV27 to TRBJ1-1; the D segment could be TRBD1, given 6 matching bases. The CDR3 loop reads CASSLYGWGAAMNTEAFF. DNA sequence: TGTGCCAGCAGTTTATACGGATGGGGGGCGGCCATGAACACTGAAGCTTTCTTT.